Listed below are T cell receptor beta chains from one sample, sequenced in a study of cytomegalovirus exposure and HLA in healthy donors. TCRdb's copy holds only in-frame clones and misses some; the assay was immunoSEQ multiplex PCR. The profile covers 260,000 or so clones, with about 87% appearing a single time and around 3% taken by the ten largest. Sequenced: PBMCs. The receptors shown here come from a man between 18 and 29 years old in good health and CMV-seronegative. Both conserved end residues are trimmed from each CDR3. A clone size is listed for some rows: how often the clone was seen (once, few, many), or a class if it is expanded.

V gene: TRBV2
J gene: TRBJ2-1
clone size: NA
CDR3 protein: ASIRGLEGREQF

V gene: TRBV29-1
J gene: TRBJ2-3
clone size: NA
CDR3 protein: SVGTYSGSTDTQY

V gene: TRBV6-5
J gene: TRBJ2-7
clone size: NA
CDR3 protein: ASSYGGSAPSYEQY

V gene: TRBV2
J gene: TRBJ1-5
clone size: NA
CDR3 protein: ASSIERGNQPQH

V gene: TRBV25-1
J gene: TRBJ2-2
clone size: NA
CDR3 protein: ASSWLAGRSTGELF

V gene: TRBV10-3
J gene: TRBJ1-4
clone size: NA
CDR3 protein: AISEAQANEKLF

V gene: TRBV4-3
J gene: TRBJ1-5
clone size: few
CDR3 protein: ASSQESGQPQH

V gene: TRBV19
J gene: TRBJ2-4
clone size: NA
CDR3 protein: ASKPGTGGIQY

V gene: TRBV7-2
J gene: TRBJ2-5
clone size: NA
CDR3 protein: ASSLGAGGETQY

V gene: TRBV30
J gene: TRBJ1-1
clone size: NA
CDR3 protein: AWKWGDGTEAF

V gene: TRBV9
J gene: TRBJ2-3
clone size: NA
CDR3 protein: ASSPVTDTQY

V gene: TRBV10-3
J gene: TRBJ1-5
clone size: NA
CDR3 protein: AISQARENQPQH

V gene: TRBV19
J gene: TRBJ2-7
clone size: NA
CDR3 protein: ASSIDKSSYEQY

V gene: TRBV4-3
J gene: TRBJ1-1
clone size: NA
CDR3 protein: ASSHEKGGPNTEAF

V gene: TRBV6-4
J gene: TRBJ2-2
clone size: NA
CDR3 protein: ASSELGLAGVNTGELF

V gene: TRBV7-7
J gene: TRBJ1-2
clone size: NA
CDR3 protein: ASSYLSGDGYT

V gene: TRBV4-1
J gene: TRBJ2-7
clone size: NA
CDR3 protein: ASSPQGSYEQY

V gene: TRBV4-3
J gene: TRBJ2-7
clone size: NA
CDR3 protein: ASSQAPFYEQY

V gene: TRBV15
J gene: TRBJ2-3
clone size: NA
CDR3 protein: ATSRDGINTDTQY

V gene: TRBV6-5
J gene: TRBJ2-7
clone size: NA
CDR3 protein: ASSLEDEQY

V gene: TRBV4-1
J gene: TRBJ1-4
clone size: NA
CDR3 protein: ASSRLDTTATNEKLF

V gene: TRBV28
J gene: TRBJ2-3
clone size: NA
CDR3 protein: ASSQITGESPDTQY

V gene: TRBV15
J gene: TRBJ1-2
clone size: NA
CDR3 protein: ATRAPEGAGSNYGYT

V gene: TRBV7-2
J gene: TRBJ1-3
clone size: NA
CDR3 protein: ASSQLGPGPLGSGNTIY

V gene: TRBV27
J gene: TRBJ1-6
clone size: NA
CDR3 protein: ASRTGYNSPLH

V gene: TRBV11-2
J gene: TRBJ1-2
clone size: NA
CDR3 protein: ASSSDRSGYT

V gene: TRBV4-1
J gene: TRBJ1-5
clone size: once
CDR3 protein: ASSQLPQTGGQPQH

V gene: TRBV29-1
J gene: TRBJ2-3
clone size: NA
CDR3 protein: SVDSGGVDTQY

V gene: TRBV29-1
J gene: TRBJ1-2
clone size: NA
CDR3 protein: SVEREHGYT

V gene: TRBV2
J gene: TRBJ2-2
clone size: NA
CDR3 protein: ASSEAGTSLNTGELF

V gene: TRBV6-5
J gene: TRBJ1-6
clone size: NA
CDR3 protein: ASSPGQRRSPLH

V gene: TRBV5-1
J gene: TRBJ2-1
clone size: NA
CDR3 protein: ASSLTLASEQF

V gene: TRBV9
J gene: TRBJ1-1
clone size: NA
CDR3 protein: ASSVARDGQGRTEAF

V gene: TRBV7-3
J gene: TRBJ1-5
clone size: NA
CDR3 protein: ASSSGVLGGTEDQPQH

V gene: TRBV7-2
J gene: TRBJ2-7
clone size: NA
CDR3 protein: ASSPYGSNYEQY

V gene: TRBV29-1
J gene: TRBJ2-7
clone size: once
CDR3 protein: SVMTGVYEQY

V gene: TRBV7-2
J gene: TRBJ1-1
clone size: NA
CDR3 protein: ASSSRDRDTEAF

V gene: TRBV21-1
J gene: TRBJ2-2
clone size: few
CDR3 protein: ASSLRGLADNTGELF

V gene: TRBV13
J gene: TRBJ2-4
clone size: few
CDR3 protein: ASSLSQEYIQY

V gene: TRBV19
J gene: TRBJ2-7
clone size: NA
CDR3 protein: ASSPSLTYEQY

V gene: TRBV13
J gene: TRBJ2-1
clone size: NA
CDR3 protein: ASSTTDNEQF

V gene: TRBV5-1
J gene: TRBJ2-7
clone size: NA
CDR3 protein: ASSLGAYEQY

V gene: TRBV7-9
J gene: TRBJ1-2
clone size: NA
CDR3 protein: ASSFSTGNYGYT

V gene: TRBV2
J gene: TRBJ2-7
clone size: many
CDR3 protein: ASKTGIHEQY

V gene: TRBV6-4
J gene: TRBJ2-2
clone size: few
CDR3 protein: ASIGVTANTGELF

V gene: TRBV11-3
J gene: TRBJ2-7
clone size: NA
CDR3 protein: ASSRSRDEQY

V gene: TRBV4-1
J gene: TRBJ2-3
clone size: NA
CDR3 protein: ASSQTRSTSTDTQY

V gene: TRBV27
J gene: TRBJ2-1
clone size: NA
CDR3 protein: ASSLGQGIEQF

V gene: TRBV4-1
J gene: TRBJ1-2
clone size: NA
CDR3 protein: ASSRTGSYGYT

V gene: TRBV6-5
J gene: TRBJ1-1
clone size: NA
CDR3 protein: ASRPPGFTEAF

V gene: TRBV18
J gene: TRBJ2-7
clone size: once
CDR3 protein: ASSLDRGSYEQY

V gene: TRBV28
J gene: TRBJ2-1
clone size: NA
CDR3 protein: ASSTPSGGTNEQF

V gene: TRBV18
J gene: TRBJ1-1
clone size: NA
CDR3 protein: ASSQGETTEAF

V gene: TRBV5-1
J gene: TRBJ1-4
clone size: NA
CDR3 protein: ASSLEGTGMKKLF

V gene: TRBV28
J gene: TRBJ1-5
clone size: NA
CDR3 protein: ASSLLQGNQPQH